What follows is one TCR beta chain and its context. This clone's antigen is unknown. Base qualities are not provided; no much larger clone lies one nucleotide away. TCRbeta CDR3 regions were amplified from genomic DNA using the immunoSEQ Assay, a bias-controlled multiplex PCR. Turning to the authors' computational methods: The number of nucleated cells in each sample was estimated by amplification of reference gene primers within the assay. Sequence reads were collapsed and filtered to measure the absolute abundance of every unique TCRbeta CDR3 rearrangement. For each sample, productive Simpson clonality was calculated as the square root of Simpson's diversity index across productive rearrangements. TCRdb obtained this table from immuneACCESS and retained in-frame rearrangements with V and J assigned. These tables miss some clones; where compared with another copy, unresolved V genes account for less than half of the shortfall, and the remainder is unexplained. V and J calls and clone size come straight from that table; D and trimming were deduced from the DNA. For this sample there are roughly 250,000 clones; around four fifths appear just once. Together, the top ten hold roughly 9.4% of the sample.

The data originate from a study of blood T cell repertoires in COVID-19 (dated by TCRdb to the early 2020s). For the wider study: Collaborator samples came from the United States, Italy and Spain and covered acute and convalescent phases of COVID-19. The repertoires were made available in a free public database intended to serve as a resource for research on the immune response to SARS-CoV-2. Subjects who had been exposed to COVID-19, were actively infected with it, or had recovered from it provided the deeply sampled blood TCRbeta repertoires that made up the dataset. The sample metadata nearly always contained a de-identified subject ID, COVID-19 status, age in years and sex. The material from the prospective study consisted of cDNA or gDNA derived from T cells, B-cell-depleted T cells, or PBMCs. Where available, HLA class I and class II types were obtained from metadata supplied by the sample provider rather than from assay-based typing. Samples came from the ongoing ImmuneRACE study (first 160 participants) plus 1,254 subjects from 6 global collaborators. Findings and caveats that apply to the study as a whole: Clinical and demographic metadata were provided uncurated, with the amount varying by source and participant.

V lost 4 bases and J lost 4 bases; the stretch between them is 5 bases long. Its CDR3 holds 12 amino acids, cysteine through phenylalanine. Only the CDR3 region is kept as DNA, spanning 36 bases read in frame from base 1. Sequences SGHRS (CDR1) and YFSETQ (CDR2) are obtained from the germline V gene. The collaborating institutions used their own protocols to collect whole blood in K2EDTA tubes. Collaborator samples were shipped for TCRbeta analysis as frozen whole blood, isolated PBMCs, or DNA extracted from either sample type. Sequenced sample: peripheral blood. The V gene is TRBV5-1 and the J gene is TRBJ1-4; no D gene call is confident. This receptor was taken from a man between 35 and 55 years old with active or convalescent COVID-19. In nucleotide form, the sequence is TGCGCCAGCAGCGGACTTAATGAAAAACTGTTTTTT. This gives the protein CASSGLNEKLFF.